This record looks at one T cell receptor beta chain sequence and its context. Its antigen target is currently unknown. No much larger clone exists at a distance of one base, and base qualities are not known. The library was built by means of the immunoSEQ multiplex PCR assay. Not all clones reach the TCRdb copy of this immuneACCESS table, which keeps in-frame sequences only. Checked studies attribute under half of the gap to unresolved V genes and leave the rest unexplained. The table for this sample lists under 85,000 clones; 90% of them were counted only once. The top ten clonotypes cover 1.5% of the sample. The germline V and J ends show losses of 7 bases and 3 bases respectively, and no gene match explains 8 bases of the junction. Inclusive of the bounding cysteine and phenylalanine, the CDR3 is 13 residues long. Only the CDR3 part of the read is kept: 39 bases, read in frame from the first base. Looking up the germline V gene yields CDR1 SQVTM and CDR2 ANQGSEA.

The data were taken from a study of T cell changes during pregnancy in multiple sclerosis (dated 2019 in TCRdb). Regarding the complete study: The study examined how the T cell repertoire changed over the course of pregnancy in women with multiple sclerosis.

The chain couples TRBV29-1 to TRBJ1-1; a stretch of 7 junction bases matches TRBD1. The sequence was obtained from a female donor with multiple sclerosis, enrolled in a pregnancy study. This sample comprised peripheral blood, obtained in the third trimester of pregnancy. CDR3 sequence: CSGPQGKDTEAFF. The bases are TGCAGCGGCCCACAGGGGAAGGACACTGAAGCTTTCTTT.